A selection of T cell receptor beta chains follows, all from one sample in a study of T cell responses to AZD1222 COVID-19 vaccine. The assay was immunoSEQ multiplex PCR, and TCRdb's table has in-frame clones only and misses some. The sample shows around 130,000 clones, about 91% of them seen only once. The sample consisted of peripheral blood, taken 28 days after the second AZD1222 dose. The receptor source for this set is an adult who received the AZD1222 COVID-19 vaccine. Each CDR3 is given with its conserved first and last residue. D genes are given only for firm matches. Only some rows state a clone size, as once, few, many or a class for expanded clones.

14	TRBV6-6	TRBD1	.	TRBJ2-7	TGTGCCAGCAGCCCGACAGGGGGCTCCTACGAGCAGTACTTC	CASSPTGGSYEQYF
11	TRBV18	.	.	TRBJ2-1	TGTGCCAGCTCAGGGGGTGGCGAGCAGTTCTTC	CASSGGGEQFF
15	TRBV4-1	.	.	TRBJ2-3	TGCGCCAGCAGCCAAGGGTTTTTCTCCACAGATACGCAGTATTTT	CASSQGFFSTDTQYF
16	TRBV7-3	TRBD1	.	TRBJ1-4	TGTGCCAGCATCCCGCCTGAGGACAGGCGAGACGATCCACTGTTTTTT	CASIPPEDRRDDPLFF
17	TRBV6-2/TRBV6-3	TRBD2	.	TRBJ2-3	TGTGCCAGCAGTGCCTCTTGGGGCGGGGGGTACACAGATACGCAGTATTTT	CASSASWGGGYTDTQYF
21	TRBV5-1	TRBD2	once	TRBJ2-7	TGCGCCAGCAGCTTGCGACTAATGCAAAGGACTAGCGGGGGCTTAAAATACGAGCAGTACTTC	CASSLRLMQRTSGGLKYEQYF
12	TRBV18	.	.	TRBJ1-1	TGTGCCAGCTCACCTACGAACACTGAAGCTTTCTTT	CASSPTNTEAFF
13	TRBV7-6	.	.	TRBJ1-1	TGTGCCAGCAGCTTAGGAGGTCGCACTGAAGCTTTCTTT	CASSLGGRTEAFF
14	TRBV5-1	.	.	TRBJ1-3	TGCGCCAGCAGCTTGGGGTCAGCTGGAAACACCATATATTTT	CASSLGSAGNTIYF
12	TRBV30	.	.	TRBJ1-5	TGTGCCTGGAGTGTAGACGGGGGGCCCCAGCATTTT	CAWSVDGGPQHF
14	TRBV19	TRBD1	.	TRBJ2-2	TGTGCCAGTGGGGGACAGGGAGAAACCGGGGAGCTGTTTTTT	CASGGQGETGELFF
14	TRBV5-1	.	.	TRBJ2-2	TGCGCCAGCAGCTCGCAGGGTTGGACCGGGGAGCTGTTTTTT	CASSSQGWTGELFF
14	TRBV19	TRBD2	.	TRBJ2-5	TGTGCCAGCTCGAGGACTAGCGGGAGTAAGACCCAGTACTTC	CASSRTSGSKTQYF
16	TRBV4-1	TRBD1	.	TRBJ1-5	TGCGCCAGCAGCCAACCCCAGGGGGCGAGCAATCAGCCCCAGCATTTT	CASSQPQGASNQPQHF
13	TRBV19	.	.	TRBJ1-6	TGTGCCAGTATTGGACGGTATAATTCACCCCTCCACTTT	CASIGRYNSPLHF
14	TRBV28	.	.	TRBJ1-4	TGTGCCAGCAGTTCGAACAGTCTTAATGAAAAACTGTTTTTT	CASSSNSLNEKLFF
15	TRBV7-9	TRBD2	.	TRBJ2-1	TGTGCCACCTTGCCTCCGGGACTAGCGTACAATGAGCAGTTCTTC	CATLPPGLAYNEQFF
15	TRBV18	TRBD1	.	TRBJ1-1	TGTGCCAGCTCCCCATCGGACAGGGGAGACACTGAAGCTTTCTTT	CASSPSDRGDTEAFF
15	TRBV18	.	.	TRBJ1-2	TGTGCCAGCTCACCGGGCGGTTTCTCTAACTATGGCTACACCTTC	CASSPGGFSNYGYTF
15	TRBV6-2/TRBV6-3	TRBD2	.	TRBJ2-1	TGTGCCAGCAGTTCCCGGACTAGCGGTGGCAATGAGCAGTTCTTC	CASSSRTSGGNEQFF
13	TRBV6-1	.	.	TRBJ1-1	TGTGCCAGCAGTGACGGGGGGAGGACTGAAGCTTTCTTT	CASSDGGRTEAFF
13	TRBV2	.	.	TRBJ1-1	TGTGCCAGCAGTACACAGCGACGCACTGAAGCTTTCTTT	CASSTQRRTEAFF
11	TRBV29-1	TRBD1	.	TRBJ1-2	TGCAGCGTTGAGCGGGACAGTGGCTACACCTTC	CSVERDSGYTF
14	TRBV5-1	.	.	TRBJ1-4	TGCGCCAGCCTAGGTCCGGGGCCCAATGAAAAACTGTTTTTT	CASLGPGPNEKLFF
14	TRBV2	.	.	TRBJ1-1	TGTGCCAGCAGTGAATTTACGACCATTCTTGCAGCTTTCTTT	CASSEFTTILAAFF
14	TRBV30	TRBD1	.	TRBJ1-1	TGTGCCTGGTGCCCGGGACAGGGTTGGACTGAAGCTTTCTTT	CAWCPGQGWTEAFF
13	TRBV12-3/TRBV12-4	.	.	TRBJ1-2	TGTGCCAGCAGCCCCGGGTACTCCTATGGCTACACCTTC	CASSPGYSYGYTF
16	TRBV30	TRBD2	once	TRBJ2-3	TGTGCCTGGAGTTGGAGCGGGGGGGGAAGCACAGATACGCAGTATTTT	CAWSWSGGGSTDTQYF
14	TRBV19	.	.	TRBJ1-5	TGTGCCAGTAGTATAGGGAATAGCAATCAGCCCCAGCATTTT	CASSIGNSNQPQHF
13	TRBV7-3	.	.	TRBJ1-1	TGTGCCAGCACCACCCTTTCCAACACTGAAGCTTTCTTT	CASTTLSNTEAFF
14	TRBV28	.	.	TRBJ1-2	TGTGCCAGCAGTTTTTTGGGATCATTAAATGGCTACACCTTC	CASSFLGSLNGYTF
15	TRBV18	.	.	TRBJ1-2	TGTGCCAGCTCACCACCGGGCGACAGCATCTATGGCTACACCTTC	CASSPPGDSIYGYTF
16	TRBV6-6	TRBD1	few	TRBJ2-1	TGTGCCAGCAGTACGGGACAGGGGTACATTGTCAATGAGCAGTTCTTC	CASSTGQGYIVNEQFF
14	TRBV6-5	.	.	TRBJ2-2	TGTGCCAGCGGGTGGTCCTTTGACACCGGGGAGCTGTTTTTT	CASGWSFDTGELFF
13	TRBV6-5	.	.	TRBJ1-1	TGTGCCAGCACCACGGACGAGGGGGCTGAAGCTTTCTTT	CASTTDEGAEAFF
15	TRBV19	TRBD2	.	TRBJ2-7	TGTGCCAGTAGTATCCGATGGGGGGGGAGATACGAGCAGTACTTC	CASSIRWGGRYEQYF
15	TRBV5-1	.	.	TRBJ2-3	TGCGCCAGCAGCTTGGAGGACATAGTGGTGGATACGCAGTATTTT	CASSLEDIVVDTQYF
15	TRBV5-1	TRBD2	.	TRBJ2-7	TGCGCCAGCAGCCCCCCCAGCGGGGGACACTACGAGCAGTACTTC	CASSPPSGGHYEQYF
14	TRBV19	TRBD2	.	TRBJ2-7	TGTGCCAGTACCCCTCCGGGGGGGCCGTACGAGCAGTACTTC	CASTPPGGPYEQYF
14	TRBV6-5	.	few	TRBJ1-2	TGTGCCAGCAGTTACAACAGGGCGCGGGATGGCTACACCTTC	CASSYNRARDGYTF
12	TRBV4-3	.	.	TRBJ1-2	TGCGCCAGCAGCCAGGGCGACTATGGCTACACCTTC	CASSQGDYGYTF
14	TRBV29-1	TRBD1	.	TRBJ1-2	TGCAGCGCCACGACAGGGGAAGGTTCAGGGGGCTACACCTTC	CSATTGEGSGGYTF
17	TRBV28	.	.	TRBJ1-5	TGTGCCAGCAGTTTAGCCCTGACAGGTCAAAGCAATCAGCCCCAGCATTTT	CASSLALTGQSNQPQHF
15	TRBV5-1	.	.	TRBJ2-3	TGCGCCAGCAGCTTGGCCCAACTAGGGGCAGATACGCAGTATTTT	CASSLAQLGADTQYF
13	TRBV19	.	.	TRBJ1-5	TGTGCCAGTAGAGAAACAGAGAATCAGCCCCAGCATTTT	CASRETENQPQHF
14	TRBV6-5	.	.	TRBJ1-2	TGTGCCAGCAGTTACGATCAGCATAACTATGGCTACACCTTC	CASSYDQHNYGYTF
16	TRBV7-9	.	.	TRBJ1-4	TGTGCCAGCAGCCCTTCGGGGGGGGGCGCTGGGGAAAAACTGTTTTTT	CASSPSGGGAGEKLFF
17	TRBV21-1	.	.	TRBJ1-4	TGTGCCAGCAGCAAAAAACCCCTGCCGGGGACTAATGAAAAACTGTTTTTT	CASSKKPLPGTNEKLFF
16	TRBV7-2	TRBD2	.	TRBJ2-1	TGTGCCAGCAGCCTGGGACTAGCGGGAGGGCCCAATGAGCAGTTCTTC	CASSLGLAGGPNEQFF
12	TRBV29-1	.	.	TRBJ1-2	TGCAGCGTTTCGGACATTAACTATGGCTACACCTTC	CSVSDINYGYTF
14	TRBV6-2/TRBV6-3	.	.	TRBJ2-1	TGTGCCAGCAGTTATTTAGAGGTATCGAATGAGCAGTTCTTC	CASSYLEVSNEQFF